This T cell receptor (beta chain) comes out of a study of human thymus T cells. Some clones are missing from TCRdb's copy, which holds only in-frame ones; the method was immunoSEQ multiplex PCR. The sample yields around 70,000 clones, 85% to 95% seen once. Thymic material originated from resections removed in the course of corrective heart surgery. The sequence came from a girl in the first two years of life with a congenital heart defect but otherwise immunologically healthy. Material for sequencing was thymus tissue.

The DNA for the CDR3 is TGTGCCAGCAGTGAGTCCCATTACAAACAGACCCCTAATGAAAAACTGTTTTTT. Translation gives CASSESHYKQTPNEKLFF. This chain joins TRBV6-1 and TRBJ1-4; D uncertain. CDR3 length equals 18 residues. Trimming cost V 3 bases and J 3 bases, with 20 bases left between them. Germline CDR1 is MNHNS and CDR2 is SASEGT.